The rows below give T cell receptor beta chains drawn from one sample of a study of blood T cell repertoires in COVID-19. Profiling relied on immunoSEQ multiplex PCR, and the TCRdb table lists in-frame clones only, not all of them. The table shows about 280,000 clones, with around 86% occurring only once. Sequencing was carried out using peripheral blood. The receptor set was obtained from a human donor in a cohort sampled during active COVID-19. The CDR3 runs from the conserved cysteine through the conserved F or W. Fields, in order: V gene, D gene, clone size, J gene, CDR3 DNA, CDR3 protein. A D gene is named only where the DNA matches it firmly. The size field is filled for only some rows; it gives once, few, many or a size class.

TRBV3-1/TRBV3-2	NA	NA	TRBJ2-3	TGTGCCAGCAGCCCCTCGGGACTTCAGAGCTATACGCAGTATTTT	CASSPSGLQSYTQYF
TRBV7-9	NA	NA	TRBJ2-5	TGTGCCAGCAGCTTCTCCTCCGAGACCCAGTACTTC	CASSFSSETQYF
TRBV19	TRBD2	NA	TRBJ2-7	TGTGCCAGTAGTATAAATAGCGGGAGTCGGTACGAGCAGTACTTC	CASSINSGSRYEQYF
TRBV5-4	NA	NA	TRBJ2-5	TGTGCCAGCAGCTCCCCCAGCGTTGGAGGGGAGACCCAGTACTTC	CASSSPSVGGETQYF
TRBV3-1/TRBV3-2	NA	NA	TRBJ1-1	TGTGCCAGCAGCCAAGAGGGGGGGGACACTGAAGCTTTCTTT	CASSQEGGDTEAFF
TRBV2	TRBD1	NA	TRBJ2-2	TGTGCCACCCGTGGACAGGGGAGGAACACCGGGGAGCTGTTTTTT	CATRGQGRNTGELFF
TRBV5-4	TRBD2	NA	TRBJ2-5	TGTGCCAGCAGCCAGACTAGCGGGCAAGGCGGAGAGACCCAGTACTTC	CASSQTSGQGGETQYF
TRBV3-1/TRBV3-2	NA	NA	TRBJ1-5	TGTGCCAGCAGCCAAGAAGACACCAATCAGCCCCAGCATTTT	CASSQEDTNQPQHF
TRBV19	NA	NA	TRBJ2-7	TGTGCCAGTAGTATCAGATTCTCGGGCGAGCAGTACTTC	CASSIRFSGEQYF
TRBV9	TRBD1	NA	TRBJ1-4	TGTGCCAGCAGCGCAGGGGACAGGCTGAAGGATGAAAAACTGTTTTTT	CASSAGDRLKDEKLFF
TRBV5-6	TRBD1	NA	TRBJ2-6	TGTGCCAGCAGCCTGACAGGGATCCCCTCTGGGGCCAACGTCCTGACTTTC	CASSLTGIPSGANVLTF
TRBV19	TRBD1	few	TRBJ1-5	TGTGCCAGTAGTGACGACAGGGGAAGTGCTCAGCCCCAGCATTTT	CASSDDRGSAQPQHF
TRBV28	TRBD1	NA	TRBJ1-1	TGTGCCAGCAGACTAGGGACAGGAGGGAACACTGAAGCTTTCTTT	CASRLGTGGNTEAFF
TRBV7-2	NA	NA	TRBJ2-2	TGTGCCAGCAGCCTTAGCACCGGGGAGCTGTTTTTT	CASSLSTGELFF
TRBV27	TRBD2	NA	TRBJ2-3	TGTGCCAGCAGTTTTAGACTAGCGGGAGTCAGCACAGATACGCAGTATTTT	CASSFRLAGVSTDTQYF
TRBV5-1	TRBD1	NA	TRBJ1-1	TGCGCCAGCAGCTTTGACAGGGCGGACACTGAAGCTTTCTTT	CASSFDRADTEAFF
TRBV5-1	TRBD1	NA	TRBJ2-7	TGCGCCAGCAGCTCGGGGACAGGGGGTCCCTACGAGCAGTACTTC	CASSSGTGGPYEQYF
TRBV9	NA	NA	TRBJ2-5	TGTGCCAGCAGCGTAGACCAGGGGAAGGAGACCCAGTACTTC	CASSVDQGKETQYF
TRBV10-1	NA	few	TRBJ2-7	TGCGCCAGCCGAGGGGACTCACCCTACGAGCAGTACTTC	CASRGDSPYEQYF
TRBV6-1	NA	NA	TRBJ2-1	TGTGCCAGCAGTGATCTAGCAAAAAGCTCCTACAATGAGCAGTTCTTC	CASSDLAKSSYNEQFF
TRBV4-2	TRBD2	NA	TRBJ2-7	TGTGCCAGCAGCCAAGATTTCCAGCGGGATTCCCACGAGCAGTACTTC	CASSQDFQRDSHEQYF
TRBV19	TRBD1	NA	TRBJ1-2	TGTGCCAGTGCCCCCCAGGGGGTCGAGGAGAGGTATGGCTACACCTTC	CASAPQGVEERYGYTF
TRBV4-1	TRBD2	NA	TRBJ2-4	TGCGCCAGCAGCCAAGATGAACTAGCGGGCTGGTCGGCCAAAAACATTCAGTACTTC	CASSQDELAGWSAKNIQYF
TRBV28	TRBD1	NA	TRBJ1-3	TGTGCCAGCAGTTCGACAGGGGTACAAGGAAACACCATATATTTT	CASSSTGVQGNTIYF
TRBV5-6	NA	NA	TRBJ2-1	TGTGCCAGCAGCCGCGACAGGCGGAATGAGCAGTTCTTC	CASSRDRRNEQFF
TRBV2	TRBD1	NA	TRBJ2-2	TGTGCCAGCAGAGACGGGACAGTCACCGGGGAGCTGTTTTTT	CASRDGTVTGELFF
TRBV5-6	TRBD2	NA	TRBJ2-2	TGTGCCAGCAGCCCTGGACTCCTAGCGGGAGGGACCGGGGAGCTGTTTTTT	CASSPGLLAGGTGELFF
TRBV7-9	NA	NA	TRBJ1-2	TGTGCCAGCAGCACCCGGGTGATGGGCTACACCTTC	CASSTRVMGYTF
TRBV18	NA	NA	TRBJ1-6	TGTGCCAGCTCACCTTTAGCACCGACTAGCTCCTATAATTCACCCCTCCACTTT	CASSPLAPTSSYNSPLHF
TRBV7-9	NA	NA	TRBJ2-6	TGTGCCAGCAGCCGCACTGGGGCGCGGGGGGCCAACGTCCTGACTTTC	CASSRTGARGANVLTF
TRBV19	TRBD1	NA	TRBJ1-6	TGTGCCAGTAGTATGGACAGGGCGAAGTCCCTCCACTTT	CASSMDRAKSLHF
TRBV7-3	NA	few	TRBJ2-1	TGTGCCAGCAGCTTTTCGAGAGACAATGAGCAGTTCTTC	CASSFSRDNEQFF
TRBV3-1/TRBV3-2	NA	NA	TRBJ2-7	TGTGCCAGCAGCCAAGGGAACACGGGGGAGCAGTACTTC	CASSQGNTGEQYF
TRBV18	NA	NA	TRBJ2-5	TGTGCCAGCTCAACCATTCAGGGGAGTTTAGAGACCCAGTACTTC	CASSTIQGSLETQYF
TRBV3-1/TRBV3-2	TRBD1	NA	TRBJ2-6	TGTGCCAGCAGTCAACCGGGACAGGGGCAAGCTGGGGCCAACGTCCTGACTTTC	CASSQPGQGQAGANVLTF
TRBV5-1	TRBD1	NA	TRBJ2-7	TGCGCCAGCAACCCCGGGACAGGGGGCCGCGAGCAGTACTTC	CASNPGTGGREQYF
TRBV11-2	TRBD1	NA	TRBJ2-5	TGTGCCAGCAGTAGGGACAGGGGGGGGACAGAGACCCAGTACTTC	CASSRDRGGTETQYF
TRBV5-6	TRBD2	NA	TRBJ2-3	TGTGCCAGCTCACAACAAACTAGCGGGATTATAACAGATACGCAGTATTTT	CASSQQTSGIITDTQYF
TRBV11-2	TRBD2	once	TRBJ2-4	TGTGCCAGCAGCTCCCTCTTTAGCGGGAAGGAAGCCAAAAACATTCAGTACTTC	CASSSLFSGKEAKNIQYF
TRBV19	TRBD1	NA	TRBJ1-4	TGTGCCAGTAGGAACGACAGGGTGAACGAAAAACTGTTTTTT	CASRNDRVNEKLFF